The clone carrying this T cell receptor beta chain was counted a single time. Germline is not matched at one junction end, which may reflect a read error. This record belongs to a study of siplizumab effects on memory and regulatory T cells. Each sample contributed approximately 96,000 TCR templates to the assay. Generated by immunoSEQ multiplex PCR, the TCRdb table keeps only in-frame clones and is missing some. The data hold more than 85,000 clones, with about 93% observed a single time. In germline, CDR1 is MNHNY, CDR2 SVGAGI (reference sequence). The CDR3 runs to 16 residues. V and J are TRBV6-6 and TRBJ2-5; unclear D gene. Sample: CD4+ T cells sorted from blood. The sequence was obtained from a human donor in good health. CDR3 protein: CASSYTIRSRGEAQYF. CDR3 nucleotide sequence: TGTGCCAGCAGTTACACCATCAGGAGCCGAGGAGAGGCCCAGTACTTC.